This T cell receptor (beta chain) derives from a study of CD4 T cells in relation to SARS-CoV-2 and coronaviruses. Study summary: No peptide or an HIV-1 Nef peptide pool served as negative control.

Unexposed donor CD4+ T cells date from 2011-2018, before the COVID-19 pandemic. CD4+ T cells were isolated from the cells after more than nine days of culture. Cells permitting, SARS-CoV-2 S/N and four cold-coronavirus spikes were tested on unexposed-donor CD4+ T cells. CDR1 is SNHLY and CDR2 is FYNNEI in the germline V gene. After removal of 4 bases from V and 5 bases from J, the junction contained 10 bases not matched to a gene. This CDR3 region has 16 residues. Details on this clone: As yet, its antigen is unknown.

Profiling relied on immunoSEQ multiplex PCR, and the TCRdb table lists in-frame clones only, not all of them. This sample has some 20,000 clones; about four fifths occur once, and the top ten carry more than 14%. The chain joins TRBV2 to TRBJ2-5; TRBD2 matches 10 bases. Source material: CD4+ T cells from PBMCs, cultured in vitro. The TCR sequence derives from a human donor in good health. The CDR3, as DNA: TGTGCCAGCAGTGGGGATATAGCGGGGGGCAGGGAGACCCAGTACTTC. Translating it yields CASSGDIAGGRETQYF.